The present entry profiles one T cell receptor beta chain with its context. CDR1 and CDR2 from the germline V gene are SQVTM and ANQGSEA. The CDR3 sequence is 17 residues long. Trimming removed 4 bases from V and 4 bases from J; junction bases left unmatched: 18. The data were obtained in a study of T cell repertoires in cytomegalovirus infection. MiXCR was run by TCRdb on the reads, yielding one entry per CDR3 protein. The sample lists about 260,000 distinct CDR3 sequences, approximately 14% occurring once. The sequence was collected from a human donor in good health (CMV status not recorded). Some clones in this sample may be carry-over from other donors' samples. Specimen: PBMCs. The chain combines TRBV29-1 with TRBJ2-5, with 7 nucleotides matching TRBD2. In DNA form, the CDR3 reads TGCAGCGTTGGGCTTTCTGCGGTCGGGAGGCCGAGAGAGACCCAGTACTTC. Translating gives CSVGLSAVGRPRETQYF.